The clone carrying this T cell receptor beta chain was seen many times. Its specificity is not known. This entry is derived from a study of T-cell memory formation after mild COVID-19. Study context: TCR clusters were mostly confined to one donor each.

This CDR3 region has 16 residues. Germline CDR1 is LGHDT and CDR2 is YNNKEL (reference sequence). The V and J ends lost 0 bases and 1 base respectively, with 13 bases between them. Using constant-segment primers, 5'RACE produced TCR alpha and TCR beta cDNA libraries carrying sample barcodes and UMIs. Using its own MiXCR run on the 5' RACE reads, TCRdb lists one record per CDR3 protein. The sample carries 300,000 to 400,000 distinct CDR3 sequences, around 30% recorded once. Findings and caveats of the study: CD4+ bias marked clones expanding day 15 to 37, unlike balanced contracting clones. Clones that contracted clustered mainly in CM and EM if CD4+ and in EMRA if CD8+.

The sequenced material came from PBMCs or a T cell subset sorted from them (not recorded which). The sequence was obtained from an adult woman who had mild COVID-19 (a few samples of this study predate the infection). Cell type and time point are not known. The V gene is TRBV3-1, the J gene TRBJ2-7; TRBD1 might be the D (5 bases). The CDR3 loop is CASSQDEDIQSYEQYF. In DNA form, the CDR3 reads TGTGCCAGCAGCCAAGATGAGGACATTCAATCCTACGAGCAGTACTTC.